The 30 T cell receptor beta chains in this list originate from one sample, sequenced in a study of glioma-infiltrating T cells after dendritic cell vaccination. This table comes from immunoSEQ multiplex PCR, and its TCRdb copy is limited to in-frame clones, with some not included. The sample shows about 90,000 clones, about 85% of them seen only once. Sequenced material: blood, taken before dendritic cell vaccination. The source of these receptors is a human donor with glioblastoma.

The chain recombines TRBV4-1 with TRBJ1-2; the D is unclear. Germline V gene sequence: CDR1 MGHRA, CDR2 YSYEKL. The CDR3 runs 14 residues. V gave up 7 bases and J gave up 7 bases, with 19 bases separating them. The CDR3 reads CASNPVEGRGGYTF. Written as DNA, the CDR3 is TGCGCCAGCAACCCCGTGGAAGGGAGAGGTGGCTACACCTTC.

The chain links TRBV5-1 to TRBJ1-4, with D perhaps matching TRBD1 (6 bases). The CDR3 loop spans 14 amino acids. Trimming left V 4 bases short and J 3 bases short, with 10 bases between. CDR1 and CDR2 from the germline V gene are SGHRS and YFSETQ. This chain's CDR3 is CASSRTASNEKLFF. The DNA of the CDR3 is TGCGCCAGCAGCCGGACAGCTTCTAATGAAAAACTGTTTTTT.

The chain carries TRBV18 and TRBJ1-5; 9 bases are shared with TRBD1. The CDR3 has 15 residues. The germline V gene has CDR1 KGHSH and CDR2 LQKENI. Trimming took 3 bases from V and 0 from J; bases not matched to a gene: 0. The CDR3 reads CASSPTGGSNQPQHF. CDR3 nucleotides: TGTGCCAGCTCACCGACAGGGGGTAGCAATCAGCCCCAGCATTTT.

This clone was counted a single time. V usage is TRBV19 and J usage is TRBJ2-5; D might be TRBD1 (6 bases). Trimming left V 5 bases short and J 7 bases short, with 20 bases between. Per the germline V gene, CDR1 is LNHDA and CDR2 is SQIVND (reference sequence). This CDR3 is 15 amino acids long. Written as DNA, the CDR3 is TGTGCCAGTAGTTCGTCCGGGACACAAGAGGGGACCCAGTACTTC. Protein product: CASSSSGTQEGTQYF. The whole variable domain, filled in from reference TRBV19 and TRBJ2-5, reads DGGITQSPKYLFRKEGQNVTLSCEQNLNHDAMYWYRQDPGQGLRLIYYSQIVNDFQKGDIAEGYSVSREKKESFPLTVTSAQKNPTAFYLCASSSSGTQEGTQYFGPGTRLLVL.

This clone was recorded only once. This chain links TRBV5-1 with TRBJ2-1; 16 positions agree with TRBD2. Germline CDR1 SGHRS, CDR2 YFSETQ. V lost 3 bases to trimming and J lost 2 bases; unmatched junction nucleotides: 8. The CDR3 runs 19 residues. The CDR3 reads CASSYAGTSGGAPYNEQFF. DNA of the CDR3: TGCGCCAGCAGCTACGCCGGGACTAGCGGGGGGGCCCCCTACAATGAGCAGTTCTTC.

This chain joins TRBV10-3 and TRBJ2-7; D is perhaps TRBD2 (5 bases). Germline CDR1 reads ENHRY; CDR2 reads SYGVKD. There are 16 residues in the CDR3. The V end was cut by 4 bases, the J end by 6 bases, with 22 bases between. CDR3 nucleotides: TGTGCCATCAGTGGAGGGTCGGCTATCCAAGGACCCGAGCAGTACTTC. It yields the protein CAISGGSAIQGPEQYF.

V is TRBV11-2 and J is TRBJ2-4; possible D gene TRBD2, 5 bases. Per the germline V gene, CDR1 is SGHAT and CDR2 is FQNNGV. The germline V and J ends were trimmed by 5 bases and 3 bases, with 14 bases remaining between them. There are 15 residues in the CDR3. The CDR3 DNA sequence: TGTGCCAGCAGCCCAGAAGGAGGACTCAAAAACATTCAGTACTTC. It is translated as CASSPEGGLKNIQYF.

The J gene is TRBJ1-2, the V gene TRBV7-9; 8 bases line up with TRBD1. The CDR3 loop spans 14 amino acids. Germline trimming cut 4 bases from V and 6 bases from J; bases unmatched to any gene: 7. Germline-derived CDR1 and CDR2 are SEHNR and FQNEAQ (reference sequence). The CDR3 bases are TGTGCCAGCAGCTGGCAGGGGGCGGGTGATGGCTACACCTTC. This sequence encodes CASSWQGAGDGYTF.

V is TRBV11-3 and J is TRBJ2-7, with 9 bases aligning to TRBD1. The ends lost 5 bases at V and 2 bases at J; junction bases unmatched: 7. The CDR3 extends over 15 amino acids. Germline CDR1 is SGHNT and CDR2 is YENEEA. The CDR3 spells CASSPSGDRAYEQYF. The CDR3, as DNA: TGTGCCAGCAGCCCCTCGGGGGACAGGGCCTACGAGCAGTACTTC.

This clone has more than one count but fewer than ten. The chain recombines TRBV19 with TRBJ2-2; 11 bases line up with TRBD2. The CDR3 covers 14 residues. Germline V gives CDR1 LNHDA, CDR2 SQIVND (reference sequence). V was clipped by 4 bases and J by 8 bases; unmatched bases: 3. The CDR3 sequence: CASSTLAGEGELFF. Written as DNA, the CDR3 is TGTGCCAGTAGTACACTAGCGGGAGAGGGGGAGCTGTTTTTT.

This clone was recorded once. V gene TRBV29-1 combines with J gene TRBJ1-2; 11 bases agree with TRBD1. CDR3 length: 15 residues. Germline V gene data show CDR1 as SQVTM and CDR2 as ANQGSEA. Trimming removed 0 bases from V and 4 bases from J; junction bases left unmatched: 4. CDR3 coding DNA: TGCAGCGTTGAAGAAAGTGGGACAGGGGGCTATGGCTACACCTTC. Translation gives CSVEESGTGGYGYTF.

J is TRBJ1-5 and V is TRBV5-1; D is perhaps TRBD1 (5 bases). V was pared by 2 bases and J by 2 bases, with 8 bases between. The CDR3 consists of 14 residues. Germline V gives CDR1 SGHRS, CDR2 YFSETQ. The CDR3 loop is CASSFSGGNQPQHF. The CDR3 bases are TGCGCCAGCAGCTTCTCGGGGGGCAATCAGCCCCAGCATTTT. The complete variable domain, with remaining parts taken from reference TRBV5-1 and TRBJ1-5, reads KAGVTQTPRYLIKTRGQQVTLSCSPISGHRSVSWYQQTPGQGLQFLFEYFSETQRNKGNFPGRFSGRQFSNSRSEMNVSTLELGDSALYLCASSFSGGNQPQHFGDGTRLSIL.

V gene TRBV18 combines with J gene TRBJ1-2; 9 bases agree with TRBD1. The junction had 4 bases not matched to a gene; V was cut back by 3 bases and J by 8 bases. The CDR3 is 13 residues long. CDR1 and CDR2 (germline): KGHSH, LQKENI. The CDR3 is CASSPRTGEGYTF. The CDR3 coding sequence is TGTGCCAGCTCACCCCGGACAGGGGAAGGCTACACCTTC.

The rearrangement uses TRBV4-1 and TRBJ2-1, with TRBD2 matching over 8 bases. Germline V gene lookup returns CDR1 MGHRA and CDR2 YSYEKL. The CDR3 contains 15 residues. The junction had 10 bases not matched to a gene; V was cut back by 4 bases and J by 8 bases. The CDR3 bases are TGCGCCAGCAGCCTGCAAGCGGGAGTCAAGTATGAGCAGTTCTTC. This gives the protein CASSLQAGVKYEQFF.

V gene TRBV5-1 combines with J gene TRBJ1-1; 7 bases map to TRBD1. The CDR3 runs to 15 residues. Looked up from germline, CDR1 is SGHRS and CDR2 is YFSETQ. V dropped 4 bases and J dropped 3; count of bases not matched to a gene: 9. CDR3: CASSADRLGDTEAFF. The CDR3, as DNA: TGCGCCAGCAGCGCGGACAGGCTGGGGGACACTGAAGCTTTCTTT.

The chain joins TRBV9 to TRBJ2-5, with TRBD2 matching 9 bases. The CDR3 runs to 16 residues. Germline trimming cut 0 bases from V and 1 base from J; bases unmatched to any gene: 4. Germline-derived CDR1 and CDR2 are SGDLS and YYNGEE. CDR3 DNA: TGTGCCAGCAGCGTAGATTGGCGGGGGGGCCAAGAGACCCAGTACTTC. As protein: CASSVDWRGGQETQYF.

The CDR3 DNA is TGTGCCAGCAGCCCCCGTGGGGGGACTAGCACAGATACGCAGTATTTT. It codes for CASSPRGGTSTDTQYF. The chain employs TRBV11-2 and TRBJ2-3; the D gene is possibly TRBD2 (6 bases). The CDR3 loop spans 16 amino acids. Looked up from germline, CDR1 is SGHAT and CDR2 is FQNNGV. V lost 5 bases, J lost 0 bases, and 15 bases lay in between.

This chain connects TRBV18 to TRBJ2-5, with 8 bases identical to TRBD1. The germline gives CDR1 KGHSH, CDR2 LQKENI. CDR3 length: 15 amino acids. Unmatched junction bases numbered 6, after V lost 1 base and J lost 5 bases. The CDR3 DNA reads as TGTGCCAGCTCACCACTCAGGACAGGGAAGGAGACCCAGTACTTC. It codes for CASSPLRTGKETQYF.

The chain joins TRBV28 to TRBJ2-3, with D perhaps matching TRBD2 (5 bases). The CDR3 covers 14 residues. Germline V gives CDR1 MDHEN, CDR2 SYDVKM. Trimming cost V 4 bases and J 1 base, with 9 bases left between them. The DNA of the CDR3 is TGTGCCAGCAGTTCCCCCGGGGGCACAGATACGCAGTATTTT. Protein sequence: CASSSPGGTDTQYF.

This chain connects TRBV7-2 to TRBJ2-5; 10 bases are a match to TRBD1. The CDR3 length is 16 residues. V shed 5 bases, J shed 5 bases, and the junction held 11 bases outside the gene matches. Germline assignment: CDR1 SGHTA and CDR2 FQGNSA. CDR3 region: CASSLRTGGGGETQYF. The CDR3 DNA is TGTGCCAGCAGCCTACGGACAGGGGGTGGAGGGGAGACCCAGTACTTC.

This clone was found a few times. The chain joins TRBV11-1 to TRBJ1-2; a weak D match, TRBD1 (6 bases). There are 12 residues in the CDR3. Trimming shortened V by 5 bases and J by 4 bases, and 8 bases separated the two germline ends. Germline CDR1 and CDR2: SGHAT and FQDESV (reference sequence). The CDR3 loop reads CASSGTSYGYTF. CDR3 bases: TGTGCCAGCAGCGGGACATCCTATGGCTACACCTTC.

This chain joins TRBV6-1 and TRBJ1-5; unclear D gene. Germline V gene sequence: CDR1 MNHNS, CDR2 SASEGT. V dropped 6 bases and J dropped 8 bases, with 8 bases sitting between them. The CDR3 sequence is 11 residues long. The CDR3 DNA sequence: TGTGCCAGCAGCGCCACGGAGCCCCAGCATTTT. Protein: CASSATEPQHF.

Many counts were recorded for this clone. The gene calls are TRBV19 and TRBJ1-4; TRBD1 matches 7 bases. From germline, CDR1 is LNHDA and CDR2 SQIVND (reference sequence). The CDR3 spans 13 residues. V gave up 6 bases and J gave up 6 bases; unmatched junction bases: 4. CDR3 loop: CASSRRGYEKLFF. In DNA, the CDR3 is TGTGCCAGTAGCCGCAGGGGGTATGAAAAACTGTTTTTT.

The rearrangement links TRBV11-2 to TRBJ2-2; D is unclear. V lost 5 bases and J 3 bases, leaving 7 bases between the germline ends. CDR3 size: 13 residues. The germline CDR1 and CDR2 sequences are SGHAT and FQNNGV. In DNA, the CDR3 is TGTGCCAGCAGCCCCCAGGACACCGGGGAGCTGTTTTTT. Its protein product is CASSPQDTGELFF.

This rearrangement joins TRBV5-6 to TRBJ1-2, with TRBD1 matching over 9 bases. V gave up 2 bases and J gave up 8 bases; unmatched junction bases: 7. This CDR3 has 14 residues. Germline V CDR1 and CDR2: SGHDT, YYEEEE. The CDR3 loop is CASSFSTGGWGYTF. The CDR3 DNA reads as TGTGCCAGCAGCTTTAGCACAGGGGGCTGGGGCTACACCTTC.

The rearrangement joins TRBV29-1 to TRBJ2-1; 9 nucleotides agree with TRBD2. This CDR3 comprises 14 residues. Looked up from germline, CDR1 is SQVTM and CDR2 is ANQGSEA. Trimming at V came to 2 bases and at J to 3 bases, leaving 2 bases not matched to a gene. The CDR3 loop is CSVEPRGGYNEQFF. The DNA for the CDR3 is TGCAGCGTTGAACCGCGGGGGGGCTACAATGAGCAGTTCTTC.

The gene calls are TRBV7-6 and TRBJ1-1, with D perhaps matching TRBD1 (6 bases). V was pared by 5 bases and J by 5 bases, with 12 bases between. There are 13 residues in the CDR3. Germline assignment: CDR1 SGHVS and CDR2 FNYEAQ. CDR3 nucleotides: TGTGCCAGCAGCCTTAACAGGGAAACTGAAGCTTTCTTT. Amino acid sequence: CASSLNRETEAFF.

The chain has TRBV23-1 and TRBJ2-7, with D possibly being TRBD2 (6 bases). TRBV23-1 is an ORF for which the function is uncertain. The V gene lost 8 bases and the J gene lost 5 bases, with 19 bases spanning the gap. This CDR3 is 14 amino acids long. CDR3 nucleotides: TGCGCCAGCCCTGCAAGACCGGGCGGGAACGAGCAGTACTTC. It encodes CASPARPGGNEQYF.

V gene TRBV11-2 combines with J gene TRBJ2-5; the match to TRBD2 covers 9 bases. The CDR3 spans 16 residues. V shed 1 base and J 3 bases; nucleotides not matched to a gene: 6. The germline gives CDR1 SGHAT, CDR2 FQNNGV. The CDR3 nucleotides read TGTGCCAGCAGCTTAGCAGGCGGGGGGGTAAAAGAGACCCAGTACTTC. This translates into CASSLAGGGVKETQYF.

The chain joins TRBV7-2 to TRBJ2-2, with D possibly matching TRBD1 (6 bases). The CDR3 covers 17 residues. Per germline, CDR1 SGHTA and CDR2 FQGNSA. The V end lost 2 bases, the J end lost 4 bases, and 17 bases lay between the germline ends. The CDR3 DNA reads TGTGCCAGCAGCTTACGTCCTTGGCAGGGGATCACCGGGGAGCTGTTTTTT. As protein: CASSLRPWQGITGELFF.